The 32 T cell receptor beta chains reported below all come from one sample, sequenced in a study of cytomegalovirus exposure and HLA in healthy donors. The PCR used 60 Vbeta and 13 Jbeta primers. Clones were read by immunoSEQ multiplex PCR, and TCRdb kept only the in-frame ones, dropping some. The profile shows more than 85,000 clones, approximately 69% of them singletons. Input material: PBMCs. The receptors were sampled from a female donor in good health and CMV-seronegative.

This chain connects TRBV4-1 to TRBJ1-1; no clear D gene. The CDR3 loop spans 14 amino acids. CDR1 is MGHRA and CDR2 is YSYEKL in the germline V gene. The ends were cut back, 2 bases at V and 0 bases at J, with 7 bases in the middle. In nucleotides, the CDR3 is TGCGCCAGCAGCCAACAGAGGATGAACACTGAAGCTTTCTTT. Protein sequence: CASSQQRMNTEAFF.

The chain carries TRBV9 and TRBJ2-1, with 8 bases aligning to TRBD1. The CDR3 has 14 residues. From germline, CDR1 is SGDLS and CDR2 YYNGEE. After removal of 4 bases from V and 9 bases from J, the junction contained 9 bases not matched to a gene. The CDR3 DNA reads TGTGCCAGCAGCTCCCGACTTCAGGGGGCTGAGCAGTTCTTC. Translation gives CASSSRLQGAEQFF.

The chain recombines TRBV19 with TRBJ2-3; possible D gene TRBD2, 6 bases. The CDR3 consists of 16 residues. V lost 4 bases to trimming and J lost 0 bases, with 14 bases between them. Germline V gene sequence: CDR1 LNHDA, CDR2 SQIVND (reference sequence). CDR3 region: CASSTISGESTDTQYF. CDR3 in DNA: TGTGCCAGTAGTACGATTAGCGGTGAGAGCACAGATACGCAGTATTTT.

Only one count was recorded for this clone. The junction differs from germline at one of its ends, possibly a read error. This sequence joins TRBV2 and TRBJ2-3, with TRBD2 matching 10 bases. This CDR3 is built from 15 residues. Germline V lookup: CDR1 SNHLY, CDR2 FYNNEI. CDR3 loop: CASRESGGAADMQYF. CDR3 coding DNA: TGTGCCAGCAGAGAGAGCGGGGGGGCCGCAGATATGCAGTATTTT.

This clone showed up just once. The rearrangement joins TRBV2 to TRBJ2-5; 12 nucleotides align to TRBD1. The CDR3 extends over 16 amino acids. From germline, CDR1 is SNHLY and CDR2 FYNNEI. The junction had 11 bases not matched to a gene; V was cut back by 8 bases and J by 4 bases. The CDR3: CASEGGTGGAGETQYF. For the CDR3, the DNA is TGTGCCAGCGAGGGGGGGACAGGGGGCGCGGGAGAGACCCAGTACTTC. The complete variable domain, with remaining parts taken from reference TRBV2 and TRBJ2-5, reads EPEVTQTPSHQVTQMGQEVILRCVPISNHLYFYWYRQILGQKVEFLVSFYNNEISEKSEIFDDQFSVERPDGSNFTLKIRSTKLEDSAMYFCASEGGTGGAGETQYFGPGTRLLVL.

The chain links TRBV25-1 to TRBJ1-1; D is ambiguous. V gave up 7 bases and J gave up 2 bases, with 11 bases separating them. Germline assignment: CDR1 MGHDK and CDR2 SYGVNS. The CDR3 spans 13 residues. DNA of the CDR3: TGTGCCAGCATGGGCCCCCGTAACACTGAAGCTTTCTTT. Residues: CASMGPRNTEAFF. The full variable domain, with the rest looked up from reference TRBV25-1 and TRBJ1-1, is EADIYQTPRYLVIGTGKKITLECSQTMGHDKMYWYQQDPGMELHLIHYSYGVNSTEKGDLSSESTVSRIRTEHFPLTLESARPSHTSQYLCASMGPRNTEAFFGQGTRLTVV.

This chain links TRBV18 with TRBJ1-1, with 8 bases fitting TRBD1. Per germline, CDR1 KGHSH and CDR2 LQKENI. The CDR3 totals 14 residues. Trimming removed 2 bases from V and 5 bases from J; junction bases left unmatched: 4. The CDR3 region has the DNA TGTGCCAGCTCACCAGGACAGGGAGTGACTGAAGCTTTCTTT. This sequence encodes CASSPGQGVTEAFF.

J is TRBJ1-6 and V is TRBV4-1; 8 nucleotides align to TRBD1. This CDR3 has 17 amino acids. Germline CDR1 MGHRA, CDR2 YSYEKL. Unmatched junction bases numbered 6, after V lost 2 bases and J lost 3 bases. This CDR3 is CASSQRTGPSYNSPLHF. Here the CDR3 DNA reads TGCGCCAGCAGCCAACGGACAGGGCCCAGCTATAATTCACCCCTCCACTTT.

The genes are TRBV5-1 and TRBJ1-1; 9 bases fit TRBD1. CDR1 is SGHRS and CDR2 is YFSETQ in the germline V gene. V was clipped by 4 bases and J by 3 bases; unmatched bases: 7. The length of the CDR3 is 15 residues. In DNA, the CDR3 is TGCGCCAGCAGCCCTCTGACAGGGGGGGACACTGAAGCTTTCTTT. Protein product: CASSPLTGGDTEAFF. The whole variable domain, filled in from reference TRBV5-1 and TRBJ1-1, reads KAGVTQTPRYLIKTRGQQVTLSCSPISGHRSVSWYQQTPGQGLQFLFEYFSETQRNKGNFPGRFSGRQFSNSRSEMNVSTLELGDSALYLCASSPLTGGDTEAFFGQGTRLTVV.

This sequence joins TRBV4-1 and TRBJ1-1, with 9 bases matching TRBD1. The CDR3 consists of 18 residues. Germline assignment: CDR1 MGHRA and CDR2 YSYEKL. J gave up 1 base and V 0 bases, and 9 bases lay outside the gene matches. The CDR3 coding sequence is TGCGCCAGCAGCCAAGATCCTCGACAGGGGGTCGGGAACACTGAAGCTTTCTTT. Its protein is CASSQDPRQGVGNTEAFF.

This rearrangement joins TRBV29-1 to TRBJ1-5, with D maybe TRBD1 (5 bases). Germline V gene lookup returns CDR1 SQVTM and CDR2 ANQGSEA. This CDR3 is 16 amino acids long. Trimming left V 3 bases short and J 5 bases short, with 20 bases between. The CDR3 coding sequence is TGCAGCGTTGACAGGGAAGGGTTGGTCCCCCATCAGCCCCAGCATTTT. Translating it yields CSVDREGLVPHQPQHF.

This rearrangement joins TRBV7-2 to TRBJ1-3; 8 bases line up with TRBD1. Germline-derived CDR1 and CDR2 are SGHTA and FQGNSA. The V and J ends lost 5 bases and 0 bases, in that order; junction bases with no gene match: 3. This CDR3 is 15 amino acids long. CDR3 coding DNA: TGTGCCAGCAGCGGAGGGACAGGCTCTGGAAACACCATATATTTT. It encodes CASSGGTGSGNTIYF.

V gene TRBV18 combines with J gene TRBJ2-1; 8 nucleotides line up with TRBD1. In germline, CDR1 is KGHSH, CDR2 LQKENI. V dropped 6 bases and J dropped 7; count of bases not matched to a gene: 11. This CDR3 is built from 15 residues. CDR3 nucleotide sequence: TGTGCCAGCTCCCCGGACAGGGTCGGTGTGAATGAGCAGTTCTTC. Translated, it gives CASSPDRVGVNEQFF.

CDR3 DNA: TGTGCCAGCAGCAACAGGGTCAGCTCTGGGGCCAACGTCCTGACTTTC. Amino acids: CASSNRVSSGANVLTF. The V and J genes are TRBV5-4 and TRBJ2-6; D perhaps matches TRBD1 (6 bases). This CDR3 contains 16 residues. Trimming took off 4 bases at V and 0 bases at J, with 11 bases between the two ends. The V gene's germline CDR1 is SGHNT and CDR2 YYREEE (reference sequence).

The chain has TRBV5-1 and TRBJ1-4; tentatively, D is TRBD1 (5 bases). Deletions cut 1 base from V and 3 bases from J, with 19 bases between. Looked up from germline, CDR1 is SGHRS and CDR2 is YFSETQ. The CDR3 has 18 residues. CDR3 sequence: CASSLTSITTASNEKLFF. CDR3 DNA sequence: TGCGCCAGCAGCTTGACGTCAATCACGACAGCCTCTAATGAAAAACTGTTTTTT.

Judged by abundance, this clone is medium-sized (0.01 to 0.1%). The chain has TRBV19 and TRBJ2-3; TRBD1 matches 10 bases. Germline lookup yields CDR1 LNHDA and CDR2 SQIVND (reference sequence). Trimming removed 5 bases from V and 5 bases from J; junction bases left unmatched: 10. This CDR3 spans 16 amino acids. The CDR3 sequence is CASSPTPGQGKDTQYF. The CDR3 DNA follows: TGTGCCAGTAGTCCAACGCCGGGACAGGGGAAAGATACGCAGTATTTT.

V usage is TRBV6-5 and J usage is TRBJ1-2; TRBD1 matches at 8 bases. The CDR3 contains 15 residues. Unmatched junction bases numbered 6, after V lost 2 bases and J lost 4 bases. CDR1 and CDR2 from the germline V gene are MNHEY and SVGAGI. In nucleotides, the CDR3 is TGTGCCAGCAGTTACGCAGGGGGCGGCTCCTATGGCTACACCTTC. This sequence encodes CASSYAGGGSYGYTF.

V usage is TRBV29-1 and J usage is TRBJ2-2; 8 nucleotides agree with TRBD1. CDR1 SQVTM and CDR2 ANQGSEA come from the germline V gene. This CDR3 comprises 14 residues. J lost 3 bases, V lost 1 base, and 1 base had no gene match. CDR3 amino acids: CSVEGTGHTGELFF. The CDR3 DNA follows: TGCAGCGTTGAAGGGACAGGGCACACCGGGGAGCTGTTTTTT.

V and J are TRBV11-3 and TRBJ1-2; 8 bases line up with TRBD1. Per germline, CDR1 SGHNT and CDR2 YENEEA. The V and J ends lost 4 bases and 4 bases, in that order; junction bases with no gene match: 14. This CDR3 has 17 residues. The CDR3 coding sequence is TGTGCCAGCAGCTCCCCCGTAGGTCCACAGGGGGTCTATGGCTACACCTTC. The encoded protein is CASSSPVGPQGVYGYTF.

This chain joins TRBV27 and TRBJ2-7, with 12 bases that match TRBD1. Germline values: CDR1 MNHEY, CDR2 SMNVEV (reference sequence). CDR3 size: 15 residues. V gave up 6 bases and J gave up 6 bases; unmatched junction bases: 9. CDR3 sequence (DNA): TGTGCCAGCAGCCCCTGGGACAGGGGGCGAGGCGAGCAGTACTTC. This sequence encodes CASSPWDRGRGEQYF.

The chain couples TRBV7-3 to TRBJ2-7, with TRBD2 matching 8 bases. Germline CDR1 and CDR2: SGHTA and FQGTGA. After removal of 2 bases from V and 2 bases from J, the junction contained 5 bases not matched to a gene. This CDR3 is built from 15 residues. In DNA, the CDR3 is TGTGCCAGCAGCTTACGTACTAGCGGCCCCTACGAGCAGTACTTC. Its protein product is CASSLRTSGPYEQYF.

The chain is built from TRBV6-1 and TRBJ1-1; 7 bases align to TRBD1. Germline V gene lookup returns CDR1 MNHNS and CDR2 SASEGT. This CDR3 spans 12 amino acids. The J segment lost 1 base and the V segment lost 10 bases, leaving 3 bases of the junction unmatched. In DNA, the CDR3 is TGTGCCACGGGACAGACGAACACTGAAGCTTTCTTT. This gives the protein CATGQTNTEAFF.

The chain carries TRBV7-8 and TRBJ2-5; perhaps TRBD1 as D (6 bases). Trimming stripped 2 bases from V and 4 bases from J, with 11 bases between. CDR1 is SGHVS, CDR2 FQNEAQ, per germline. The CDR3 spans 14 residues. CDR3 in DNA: TGTGCCAGCAGCTTATGGAAAGGGGGAGAGACCCAGTACTTC. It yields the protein CASSLWKGGETQYF.

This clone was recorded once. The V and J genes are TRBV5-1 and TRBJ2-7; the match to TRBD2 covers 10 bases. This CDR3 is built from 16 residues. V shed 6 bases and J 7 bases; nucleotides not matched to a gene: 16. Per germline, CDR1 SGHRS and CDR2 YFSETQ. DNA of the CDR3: TGCGCCAGCACCAACCGTGGAGCGGGAGGGCCTGGGGAGCAGTACTTC. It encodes CASTNRGAGGPGEQYF. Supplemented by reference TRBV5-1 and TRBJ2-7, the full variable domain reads KAGVTQTPRYLIKTRGQQVTLSCSPISGHRSVSWYQQTPGQGLQFLFEYFSETQRNKGNFPGRFSGRQFSNSRSEMNVSTLELGDSALYLCASTNRGAGGPGEQYFGPGTRLTVT.

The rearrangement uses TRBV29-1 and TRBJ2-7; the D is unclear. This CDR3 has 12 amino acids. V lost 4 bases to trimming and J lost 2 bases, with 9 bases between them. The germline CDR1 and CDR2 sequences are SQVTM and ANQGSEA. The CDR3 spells CSVGISAYEQYF. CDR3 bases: TGCAGCGTTGGTATATCCGCCTACGAGCAGTACTTC.

The CDR3 region has the DNA TGTGCCAGCAGCTTAGTTGGGGGGGACACTGAAGCTTTCTTT. Amino acid sequence: CASSLVGGDTEAFF. The chain carries TRBV7-2 and TRBJ1-1, with D perhaps TRBD1 (5 bases). Germline V gene data show CDR1 as SGHTA and CDR2 as FQGNSA. The CDR3 is 14 residues long. V was pared by 1 base and J by 3 bases, with 9 bases between.

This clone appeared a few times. CDR3: CASSSPGTNNEQFF. CDR3 sequence (DNA): TGTGCCAGCAGCTCACCCGGGACAAACAATGAGCAGTTCTTC. The chain couples TRBV7-9 to TRBJ2-1; D perhaps matches TRBD1 (6 bases). Trimming left V 4 bases short and J 5 bases short, with 12 bases between. CDR1 and CDR2 from the germline V gene are SEHNR and FQNEAQ (reference sequence). The CDR3 is 14 amino acids.

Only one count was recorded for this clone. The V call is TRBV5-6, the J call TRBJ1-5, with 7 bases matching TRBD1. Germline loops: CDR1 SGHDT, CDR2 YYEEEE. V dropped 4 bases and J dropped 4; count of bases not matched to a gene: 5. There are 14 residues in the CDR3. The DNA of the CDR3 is TGTGCCAGCAGCATCCGGGACAGAAATCAGCCCCAGCATTTT. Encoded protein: CASSIRDRNQPQHF. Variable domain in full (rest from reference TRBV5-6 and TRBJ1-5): DAGVTQSPTHLIKTRGQQVTLRCSPKSGHDTVSWYQQALGQGPQFIFQYYEEEERQRGNFPDRFSGHQFPNYSSELNVNALLLGDSALYLCASSIRDRNQPQHFGDGTRLSIL.

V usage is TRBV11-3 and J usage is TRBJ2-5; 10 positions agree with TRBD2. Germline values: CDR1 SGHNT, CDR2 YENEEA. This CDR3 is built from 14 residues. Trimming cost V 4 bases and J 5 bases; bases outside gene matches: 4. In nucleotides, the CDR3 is TGTGCCAGCAGCTCAGCGGGGGGGCAGGAGACCCAGTACTTC. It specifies CASSSAGGQETQYF.

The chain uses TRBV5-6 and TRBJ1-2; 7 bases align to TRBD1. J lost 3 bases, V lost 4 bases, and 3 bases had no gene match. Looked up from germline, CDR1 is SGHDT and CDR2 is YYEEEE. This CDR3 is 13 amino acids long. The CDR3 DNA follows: TGTGCCAGCAGCATCGACAGGGACTATGGCTACACCTTC. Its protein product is CASSIDRDYGYTF.

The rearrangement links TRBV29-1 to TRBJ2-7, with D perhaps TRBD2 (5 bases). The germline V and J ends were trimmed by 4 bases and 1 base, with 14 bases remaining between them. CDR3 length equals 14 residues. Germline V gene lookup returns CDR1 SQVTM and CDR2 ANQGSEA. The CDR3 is CSVAKNTGSYEQYF. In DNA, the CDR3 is TGCAGCGTTGCCAAAAATACGGGGTCCTACGAGCAGTACTTC.

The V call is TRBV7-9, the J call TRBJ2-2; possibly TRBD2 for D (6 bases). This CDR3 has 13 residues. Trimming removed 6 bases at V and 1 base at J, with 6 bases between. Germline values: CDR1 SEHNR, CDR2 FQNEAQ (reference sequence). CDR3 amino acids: CASRRGNTGELFF. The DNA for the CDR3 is TGTGCCAGCAGGCGGGGGAACACCGGGGAGCTGTTTTTT. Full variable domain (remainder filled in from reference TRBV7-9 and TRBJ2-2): DTGVSQNPRHKITKRGQNVTFRCDPISEHNRLYWYRQTLGQGPEFLTYFQNEAQLEKSRLLSDRFSAERPKGSFSTLEIQRTEQGDSAMYLCASRRGNTGELFFGEGSRLTVL.